The 21 T cell receptor beta chains presented below share a single source sample, sequenced in a study of blood T cell repertoires in COVID-19. The protocol was immunoSEQ multiplex PCR, while the TCRdb copy is restricted to in-frame clones and leaves out a portion. There are a few hundred thousand clones in the sample; 90% occur only once, and under 0.7% lies in the top ten. The sequenced sample consisted of PBMCs or T cells enriched from blood (not recorded which). These receptors were collected from a young man who had recovered from COVID-19.

The chain joins TRBV6-6 to TRBJ1-4, with D perhaps TRBD1 (5 bases). The CDR3 consists of 14 residues. Deletions cut 6 bases from V and 8 bases from J, with 16 bases between. CDR1 and CDR2 from the germline V gene are MNHNY and SVGAGI (reference sequence). Written as DNA, the CDR3 is TGTGCCAGCAGAAAGGCTCAGGGCGGCGAAAAACTGTTTTTT. Encoded protein: CASRKAQGGEKLFF.

CDR3 nucleotides: TGCGCCAGCAGCCCCTCCAGCGGCTACGAGCAGTACTTC. Translating it yields CASSPSSGYEQYF. This sequence joins TRBV5-1 and TRBJ2-7; TRBD2 is a possible D gene (5 bases). The CDR3 has 13 residues. The ends were cut back, 4 bases at V and 3 bases at J, with 11 bases in the middle. Germline V lookup: CDR1 SGHRS, CDR2 YFSETQ.

The chain employs TRBV6-5 and TRBJ1-2; the D is unclear. CDR1 is MNHEY and CDR2 is SVGAGI in the germline V gene. This CDR3 has 13 residues. V shed 2 bases and J shed 2 bases, with 6 bases lying between them. The chain's CDR3 is CASSYGPNYGYTF. CDR3 DNA sequence: TGTGCCAGCAGTTACGGCCCAAACTATGGCTACACCTTC.

This chain links TRBV4-1 with TRBJ1-1, with a possible D match to TRBD1 (5 bases). The germline CDR1 and CDR2 sequences are MGHRA and YSYEKL. The CDR3 runs 14 residues. Trimming took off 0 bases at V and 6 bases at J, with 11 bases between the two ends. The CDR3, as DNA: TGCGCCAGCAGCCAAGAAAGGGGTAGAGCTGAAGCTTTCTTT. It translates to CASSQERGRAEAFF.

This sequence joins TRBV9 and TRBJ1-4, with TRBD1 matching 8 bases. CDR1 is SGDLS, CDR2 YYNGEE, per germline. This CDR3 has 15 amino acids. V was pared by 2 bases and J by 8 bases, with 8 bases of the junction left unmatched. The CDR3 sequence is CASSVTGEFWEKLFF. Here the CDR3 DNA reads TGTGCCAGCAGCGTGACAGGGGAGTTTTGGGAAAAACTGTTTTTT.

V gene TRBV15 combines with J gene TRBJ1-1, with D unclear. The germline V gene encodes CDR1 LNHNV and CDR2 YYDKDF (reference sequence). CDR3 length: 13 amino acids. With 5 bases removed from V and 2 bases from J, the gap between germline ends came to 9 bases. For the CDR3, the DNA is TGTGCCACCAGCGGCATCCCCAACACTGAAGCTTTCTTT. Protein: CATSGIPNTEAFF. The complete variable domain, with remaining parts taken from reference TRBV15 and TRBJ1-1, reads DAMVIQNPRYQVTQFGKPVTLSCSQTLNHNVMYWYQQKSSQAPKLLFHYYDKDFNNEADTPDNFQSRRPNTSFCFLDIRSPGLGDTAMYLCATSGIPNTEAFFGQGTRLTVV.

The rearrangement uses TRBV3-1 (or the pseudogene TRBV3-2) and TRBJ1-2, with 12 nucleotides matching TRBD1. Per germline, CDR1 LGHDT and CDR2 YNNKEL (reference sequence). The CDR3 contains 19 residues. V trimming: 4 bases; J trimming: 5 bases; junction bases outside the gene matches: 17. The CDR3 protein is CASSPTGTGGAKKEYGYTF. The CDR3 nucleotides are TGTGCCAGCAGCCCGACCGGGACAGGGGGCGCGAAAAAAGAGTATGGCTACACCTTC.

This clone occurred a few times. The chain links TRBV2 to TRBJ2-2, with TRBD1 matching 10 bases. The J segment lost 6 bases and the V segment lost 8 bases, leaving 6 bases of the junction unmatched. CDR1 is SNHLY and CDR2 is FYNNEI in the germline V gene. CDR3 length equals 14 residues. The CDR3 sequence: CASGGQGFAGELFF. The CDR3 bases are TGTGCCAGCGGGGGACAGGGGTTTGCCGGGGAGCTGTTTTTT. The variable domain in full, completed from reference TRBV2 and TRBJ2-2, reads EPEVTQTPSHQVTQMGQEVILRCVPISNHLYFYWYRQILGQKVEFLVSFYNNEISEKSEIFDDQFSVERPDGSNFTLKIRSTKLEDSAMYFCASGGQGFAGELFFGEGSRLTVL.

The rearrangement uses TRBV10-1 and TRBJ2-3, with 8 bases fitting TRBD2. Germline V gene sequence: CDR1 WNHNN, CDR2 SYGVQD (reference sequence). Unmatched junction bases numbered 4, after V lost 0 bases and J lost 2 bases. This CDR3 contains 16 residues. CDR3 DNA sequence: TGCGCCAGCAGTGAGTCAGCAGCGGGGGTCACAGATACGCAGTATTTT. It is translated as CASSESAAGVTDTQYF.

The J gene is TRBJ1-1, the V gene TRBV6-5, with a possible D match to TRBD1 (5 bases). Trimming removed 4 bases from V and 0 bases from J, with 9 bases in between. Germline CDR1 and CDR2: MNHEY and SVGAGI. The CDR3 loop spans 14 amino acids. This CDR3 reads CASSSIGVNTEAFF. CDR3 in DNA: TGTGCCAGCAGTTCAATAGGGGTGAACACTGAAGCTTTCTTT.

The V and J genes are TRBV28 and TRBJ2-4; perhaps TRBD2 as D (5 bases). Germline V lookup: CDR1 MDHEN, CDR2 SYDVKM. The CDR3 spans 17 residues. Deletions cut 3 bases from V and 0 bases from J, with 15 bases between. CDR3 bases: TGTGCCAGCAGTTTGTTTAGACTACAGATAGCCAAAAACATTCAGTACTTC. This codes for CASSLFRLQIAKNIQYF.

The chain uses TRBV10-1 and TRBJ2-6, with D unresolved. Germline V gives CDR1 WNHNN, CDR2 SYGVQD (reference sequence). The CDR3 consists of 16 residues. Trimming took 7 bases from V and 3 from J, leaving 16 bases between them. The CDR3 reads CASKIARLFGANVLTF. Here the CDR3 DNA reads TGCGCCAGCAAAATAGCCCGGCTTTTTGGGGCCAACGTCCTGACTTTC.

V is TRBV27 and J is TRBJ2-7; 9 nucleotides agree with TRBD1. V lost 4 bases, J lost 5 bases, and 9 bases stayed unmatched. Germline V gives CDR1 MNHEY, CDR2 SMNVEV (reference sequence). This CDR3 comprises 15 residues. The CDR3, as DNA: TGTGCCAGCAGTTCCCCGGGGACAGGGCCCCACGAGCAGTACTTC. Its translation is CASSSPGTGPHEQYF.

The V gene is TRBV18, the J gene TRBJ1-1; TRBD1 is a possible D gene (5 bases). Germline loops: CDR1 KGHSH, CDR2 LQKENI. With 10 bases removed from V and 0 bases from J, the gap between germline ends came to 12 bases. This CDR3 comprises 13 residues. CDR3 sequence: CATAGGVNTEAFF. The DNA for the CDR3 is TGTGCCACCGCAGGAGGGGTGAACACTGAAGCTTTCTTT.

The chain links TRBV19 to TRBJ2-2; weak D call: TRBD2 (5 bases). The CDR3 contains 17 residues. V was cut by 0 bases and J by 1 base, with 12 bases left in between. CDR1 is LNHDA and CDR2 is SQIVND in the germline V gene (reference sequence). CDR3: CASSIDQRRMNTGELFF. CDR3 bases: TGTGCCAGTAGTATAGATCAGAGGAGGATGAACACCGGGGAGCTGTTTTTT.

The rearrangement joins TRBV3-1 (or the pseudogene TRBV3-2) to TRBJ1-2; D call uncertain. Between the trimmed V and J ends, which lost 0 bases and 8 bases, there was a span of 10 bases. Germline lookup yields CDR1 LGHDT and CDR2 YNNKEL (reference sequence). The CDR3 is 13 amino acids. CDR3 residues: CASSQDEGRGYTF. CDR3 in DNA: TGTGCCAGCAGCCAAGATGAGGGCCGCGGCTACACCTTC.

Comments on this clone: The same CDR3 is also encoded by other DNA sequences in this sample. The genes are TRBV30 and TRBJ1-1; D ambiguous. Trimming shortened V by 1 base and J by 1 base, and 7 bases separated the two germline ends. Germline V gene sequence: CDR1 GTSNPN, CDR2 SVGIG (reference sequence). This CDR3 is built from 13 residues. The CDR3 is CAWSATENTEAFF. The CDR3 DNA follows: TGTGCCTGGAGTGCCACAGAGAACACTGAAGCTTTCTTT.

The rearrangement links TRBV29-1 to TRBJ1-1; 7 nucleotides line up with TRBD1. The CDR3 extends over 12 amino acids. The V gene end was trimmed by 7 bases and the J gene end by 1 base; junction bases not matched to a gene: 3. Germline-derived CDR1 and CDR2 are SQVTM and ANQGSEA. CDR3 residues: CSAYRGNTEAFF. The DNA of the CDR3 is TGCAGCGCGTACAGGGGGAACACTGAAGCTTTCTTT.

This rearrangement joins TRBV3-1 (or the pseudogene TRBV3-2) to TRBJ2-5; 11 bases are shared with TRBD1. CDR1 LGHDT and CDR2 YNNKEL come from the germline V gene (reference sequence). The CDR3 covers 15 residues. V was clipped by 4 bases and J by 5 bases; unmatched bases: 6. The DNA for the CDR3 is TGTGCCAGCAGCCGGGGACAGGGGGTATTGGAGACCCAGTACTTC. As protein: CASSRGQGVLETQYF.

With respect to this clone: Other DNA variants within this sample encode the same CDR3. This sequence joins TRBV27 and TRBJ2-7, with 10 bases fitting TRBD2. Germline V lookup: CDR1 MNHEY, CDR2 SMNVEV (reference sequence). V shed 5 bases, J shed 2 bases, and the junction held 3 bases outside the gene matches. This CDR3 has 14 amino acids. CDR3 DNA: TGTGCCAGCAGTCCCCTAGCGGGAGCCTACGAGCAGTACTTC. Encoded protein: CASSPLAGAYEQYF.

This clone appeared a few times. The CDR3 loop reads CASSGDRGYGYTF. CDR3 nucleotide sequence: TGTGCCAGCAGCGGGGACAGGGGCTATGGCTACACCTTC. This sequence joins TRBV11-2 and TRBJ1-2; 10 bases agree with TRBD1. CDR3 length equals 13 residues. J was trimmed by 4 bases and V by 5 bases; bases with no gene match: 1. The germline V gene encodes CDR1 SGHAT and CDR2 FQNNGV.